Below, 4 T cell receptor beta chains from the same sample are listed, as sequenced in a study of shared clonotypes between healthy human individuals. TCRdb's table, derived via immunoSEQ multiplex PCR, lists solely in-frame clones and lacks some. This sample has roughly 1,000,000 clones; 75% to 85% occur once, and the top ten carry 0.55% to 0.7%. The specimen was memory CD4+ T cells from PBMCs. Documented subset: CD45RA-negative fraction. The receptors shown here come from a man aged 18-30 years in good health. Some clones in this sample may be carry-over from other donors' samples.

Regarding this clone: One end of the junction does not line up with germline, which may come from a read error. The V and J genes are TRBV5-1 and TRBJ2-7; TRBD2 matches 7 bases. The CDR3 length is 12 residues. Germline V gene data show CDR1 as SGHRS and CDR2 as YFSETQ. The CDR3 here is CASRNNTLGGDF. The CDR3 nucleotides read TGCGCCAGCAGAAATAATACCCTTGGGGGGGACTTC. Full variable domain (missing parts from reference TRBV5-1 and TRBJ2-7): KAGVTQTPRYLIKTRGQQVTLSCSPISGHRSVSWYQQTPGQGLQFLFEYFSETQRNKGNFPGRFSGRQFSNSRSEMNVSTLELGDSALYLCASRNNTLGGDFGPGTRLTVT.

The V gene is TRBV2, the J gene TRBJ2-7; the match to TRBD2 covers 9 bases. This CDR3 region has 16 residues. The germline V gene has CDR1 SNHLY and CDR2 FYNNEI. With V trimmed by 6 bases and J by 4 bases, 13 bases remained unmatched. CDR3 sequence reads: CASSSSLAGVRYEQYF. The CDR3 bases are TGTGCCAGCAGCTCCTCTTTAGCGGGAGTTCGGTACGAGCAGTACTTC.

This clone was seen only a few times. In the same sample, other DNA sequences code for this CDR3. The V gene is TRBV4-2, the J gene TRBJ2-7; TRBD2 agrees at 10 bases. CDR1 and CDR2 (germline): LGHNA, YNFKEQ. V trimming: 1 base; J trimming: 3 bases; junction bases outside the gene matches: 0. The CDR3 spans 14 residues. For the CDR3, the DNA is TGTGCCAGCAGCCAAGGGACTAGCGGCTACGAGCAGTACTTC. The encoded protein is CASSQGTSGYEQYF.

The chain uses TRBV6-5 and TRBJ2-1, with no clear D. This CDR3 contains 13 residues. Germline V gene lookup returns CDR1 MNHEY and CDR2 SVGAGI. The germline V and J ends were trimmed by 4 bases and 2 bases, with 6 bases remaining between them. The CDR3 region is CASSFNPYNEQFF. The CDR3 DNA reads TGTGCCAGCAGTTTTAACCCCTACAATGAGCAGTTCTTC.